This T cell receptor beta chain was sequenced for a study of T cell clonotyping in hematopoietic cell transplantation. Study-level information: Recipient samples before transplant were obtained post-cytoreduction. Study-level findings and limits: After transplant, recipient diversity fell while pathologically expanded clonotypes grew through day 180. At the given depth, recipient repertoires were over 95% de novo clonotypes. CD4 and CD8 repertoire contributions could not be separated without sorting.

This table comes from immunoSEQ multiplex PCR, and its TCRdb copy is limited to in-frame clones, with some not included. This repertoire shows 35,000 to 45,000 clones, roughly 94% found once; its top ten account for around 1.5%. On this clone itself: Its antigen remains unidentified. The sample carries other DNA sequences with the same CDR3.

From germline, CDR1 is GTSNPN and CDR2 SVGIG (reference sequence). After removal of 0 bases from V and 5 bases from J, the junction contained 0 bases not matched to a gene. This CDR3 contains 12 residues. Regarding time point: recipient sample about 28 days before transplant, after cytoreduction. The V gene is TRBV30, the J gene TRBJ1-2, with 7 nucleotides matching TRBD1. This sequence was found in a middle-aged man with chronic myeloid leukemia. Some clones in this sample may be carry-over from other donors' samples. This material consisted of peripheral blood mononuclear cells, taken before stem cell transplant. CDR3 in amino acids: CAWSVQGYGYTF. The CDR3 DNA reads TGTGCCTGGAGTGTACAGGGGTATGGCTACACCTTC.